The 14 T cell receptor beta chains below come from one sample, sequenced in a study of blood T cell repertoires in COVID-19 (dated by TCRdb to about 2020). Libraries were made using the immunoSEQ multiplex PCR assay. What TCRdb holds here is the immuneACCESS table cut down to in-frame rearrangements. Part of the clones is not present; checked against another copy, under half of the missing clones reflect an unresolved V gene, and the others are unexplained. A total of 280,000 or so clones appear in this sample, about 88% of them only once. The ten largest clones represent about an eighth of the sample. The sample comprised peripheral blood. Every receptor here comes from a woman aged 55-70 years with acute or convalescent COVID-19.

A single count supports this clone. The chain carries TRBV7-2 and TRBJ1-5; maybe TRBD1 (5 bases). CDR3 length: 14 amino acids. V was shortened by 5 bases and J by 7 bases, with 15 bases between the two germline ends. The germline gives CDR1 SGHTA, CDR2 FQGNSA. The CDR3 protein is CASSRDRGRQPQHF. The CDR3 DNA follows: TGTGCCAGCAGCCGGGACCGGGGGAGACAGCCCCAGCATTTT.

J is TRBJ1-1 and V is TRBV6-2 or TRBV6-3; the D gene is possibly TRBD1 (5 bases). CDR3 size: 15 residues. The germline CDR1 and CDR2 sequences are MNHEY and SVGEGT. The ends were cut back, 3 bases at V and 5 bases at J, with 16 bases in the middle. The CDR3, as DNA: TGTGCCAGCAGTTATCCAGACAGAACGAGGACTGAAGCTTTCTTT. It codes for CASSYPDRTRTEAFF.

The chain employs TRBV24-1 and TRBJ1-5, with a possible D match to TRBD1 (5 bases). This CDR3 is built from 13 residues. Trimming removed 4 bases at V and 5 bases at J, with 8 bases between. The V gene's germline CDR1 is KGHDR and CDR2 SFDVKD. Written as DNA, the CDR3 is TGTGCCACCAGTGAGGCAGGGTATCAGCCCCAGCATTTT. Protein product: CATSEAGYQPQHF.

The rearrangement joins TRBV25-1 to TRBJ1-2, with D tentatively TRBD1 (5 bases). In germline, CDR1 is MGHDK, CDR2 SYGVNS. V was pared by 3 bases and J by 3 bases, with 8 bases between. CDR3 length: 13 residues. The CDR3 is CASSDWGDYGYTF. As DNA, the CDR3 is TGTGCCAGCAGTGACTGGGGGGACTATGGCTACACCTTC.

V usage is TRBV24-1 and J usage is TRBJ2-7; the D gene is possibly TRBD1 (7 bases). Germline V lookup: CDR1 KGHDR, CDR2 SFDVKD. V gave up 0 bases and J gave up 6 bases, with 14 bases separating them. The CDR3 has 15 residues. The CDR3, as DNA: TGTGCCACCAGTGATTTGTCCAGGGGGGTCTTCGAGCAGTACTTC. Its protein is CATSDLSRGVFEQYF.

The chain couples TRBV6-5 to TRBJ1-6, with D possibly matching TRBD1 (5 bases). The CDR3 loop spans 14 amino acids. V was cut by 7 bases and J by 5 bases, with 12 bases left in between. Germline-derived CDR1 and CDR2 are MNHEY and SVGAGI. The CDR3: CASTGDRNNSPLHF. The DNA for the CDR3 is TGTGCCAGCACTGGCGACAGAAATAATTCACCCCTCCACTTT.

V gene TRBV5-1 combines with J gene TRBJ1-1; D remains ambiguous. V lost 2 bases to trimming and J lost 0 bases, with 11 bases between them. CDR1 is SGHRS, CDR2 YFSETQ, per germline. The CDR3 runs 15 residues. Here the CDR3 reads CASSFDFGLNTEAFF. The CDR3 region has the DNA TGCGCCAGCAGCTTTGATTTCGGTTTGAACACTGAAGCTTTCTTT. The entire variable domain, with the rest obtained from reference TRBV5-1 and TRBJ1-1, is as follows: KAGVTQTPRYLIKTRGQQVTLSCSPISGHRSVSWYQQTPGQGLQFLFEYFSETQRNKGNFPGRFSGRQFSNSRSEMNVSTLELGDSALYLCASSFDFGLNTEAFFGQGTRLTVV.

The V call is TRBV11-1, the J call TRBJ1-1; D remains ambiguous. V lost 2 bases and J 7 bases, leaving 8 bases between the germline ends. CDR3 length equals 12 residues. CDR1 and CDR2 (germline): SGHAT, FQDESV (reference sequence). The CDR3 sequence is CASSLPGGEAFF. CDR3 coding DNA: TGTGCCAGCAGCTTACCTGGCGGTGAAGCTTTCTTT.

The CDR3 DNA is TGTGCCAGCAGCCCGGGACTAGCGGGAACCTACGAGCAGTACTTC. It specifies CASSPGLAGTYEQYF. The chain has TRBV11-2 and TRBJ2-7; the match to TRBD2 covers 13 bases. Germline lookup yields CDR1 SGHAT and CDR2 FQNNGV. J lost 2 bases, V lost 5 bases, and 3 bases had no gene match. The CDR3 runs to 15 residues. The full variable domain, completed using reference TRBV11-2 and TRBJ2-7, is EAGVAQSPRYKIIEKRQSVAFWCNPISGHATLYWYQQILGQGPKLLIQFQNNGVVDDSQLPKDRFSAERLKGVDSTLKIQPAKLEDSAVYLCASSPGLAGTYEQYFGPGTRLTVT.

CDR3 nucleotide sequence: TGTGCCAGCAGCACCGAGGGGGCAGGGAAGGAAAAACTGTTTTTT. Residues: CASSTEGAGKEKLFF. V and J are TRBV7-4 and TRBJ1-4; 7 positions match TRBD1. V lost 5 bases and J lost 8; bases outside the gene matches: 11. The CDR3 contains 15 residues. Looked up from germline, CDR1 is SGHVT and CDR2 is SQSDAQ.

The chain couples TRBV5-1 to TRBJ1-6; 8 bases align to TRBD1. Germline V gene data show CDR1 as SGHRS and CDR2 as YFSETQ. The CDR3 runs 15 residues. V gave up 4 bases and J gave up 6 bases; unmatched junction bases: 6. As DNA, the CDR3 is TGCGCCAGCAGCGAGTTGGACAGGGTTAATTCACCCCTCCACTTT. Its translation is CASSELDRVNSPLHF.

V and J are TRBV7-9 and TRBJ2-2; 11 bases are a match to TRBD1. The germline V gene encodes CDR1 SEHNR and CDR2 FQNEAQ (reference sequence). The CDR3 totals 16 residues. J gave up 3 bases and V 5 bases, and 5 bases lay outside the gene matches. The chain's CDR3 is CASSLGTGGYTGELFF. In DNA, the CDR3 is TGTGCCAGCAGCCTCGGGACAGGGGGATACACCGGGGAGCTGTTTTTT.

The chain employs TRBV19 and TRBJ2-2; the match to TRBD2 covers 7 bases. Trimming took 6 bases from V and 5 from J; bases not matched to a gene: 9. CDR1 and CDR2 (germline): LNHDA, SQIVND (reference sequence). The length of the CDR3 is 15 residues. The DNA of the CDR3 is TGTGCCAGTAGCAAAGTAGCGGGCGGGACCGGGGAGCTGTTTTTT. Its protein product is CASSKVAGGTGELFF. Full variable domain (rest looked up from reference TRBV19 and TRBJ2-2): DGGITQSPKYLFRKEGQNVTLSCEQNLNHDAMYWYRQDPGQGLRLIYYSQIVNDFQKGDIAEGYSVSREKKESFPLTVTSAQKNPTAFYLCASSKVAGGTGELFFGEGSRLTVL.

CDR3 nucleotide sequence: TGTGCCAGTAACGGACAGGGGACCTACGAGCAGTACTTC. Its translation: CASNGQGTYEQYF. The chain employs TRBV2 and TRBJ2-7; 9 nucleotides align to TRBD1. The CDR3 is 13 residues long. Germline V gene data show CDR1 as SNHLY and CDR2 as FYNNEI. Germline trimming cut 9 bases from V and 2 bases from J; bases unmatched to any gene: 5.